Each of the 26 T cell receptor beta chains below was sequenced from the same sample in a study of CD8 T cells in Susac syndrome. cDNA came from about 0.5 to 1 ug RNA primed by random hexamers. TCRdb processed the immunoSEQ multiplex PCR reads anew with MiXCR; each CDR3 protein has one entry. The repertoire holds more than 80,000 distinct CDR3 sequences, 94% seen once, with 0.41% in the top ten. What was sequenced was CD8+ T cells from PBMCs. These TCRs come from a human donor with Susac syndrome.

In this sample, this clonotype turned up once. The chain combines TRBV7-9 with TRBJ1-2; unclear D gene. The CDR3 is 14 residues long. The germline gives CDR1 SEHNR, CDR2 FQNEAQ (reference sequence). V shed 5 bases and J shed 0 bases, with 10 bases lying between them. Here the CDR3 DNA reads TGTGCCAGCAGCCCGCCGACCTCTAACTATGGCTACACCTTC. It codes for CASSPPTSNYGYTF. The whole variable domain, remainder taken from reference TRBV7-9 and TRBJ1-2, is DTGVSQNPRHKITKRGQNVTFRCDPISEHNRLYWYRQTLGQGPEFLTYFQNEAQLEKSRLLSDRFSAERPKGSFSTLEIQRTEQGDSAMYLCASSPPTSNYGYTFGSGTRLTVV.

This clonotype was seen only once. This sequence joins TRBV3-1 and TRBJ2-3; D call uncertain. The germline V gene has CDR1 LGHDT and CDR2 YNNKEL (reference sequence). Trimming pared 0 bases from V and 1 base from J, leaving 8 bases between. This CDR3 spans 15 amino acids. The CDR3 nucleotides read TGTGCCAGCAGCCAAGACCGGCTCCGCACAGATACGCAGTATTTT. Translation gives CASSQDRLRTDTQYF.

V usage is TRBV5-1 and J usage is TRBJ1-5, with TRBD1 matching 7 bases. The CDR3 has 13 residues. V was clipped by 4 bases and J by 5 bases; unmatched bases: 3. Germline loops: CDR1 SGHRS, CDR2 YFSETQ. CDR3 sequence reads: CASSQGGDQPQHF. The CDR3 coding sequence is TGCGCCAGCAGCCAGGGGGGGGATCAGCCCCAGCATTTT.

J is TRBJ1-1 and V is TRBV6-2 or TRBV6-3; D not certain. From germline, CDR1 is MNHEY and CDR2 SVGEGT. V lost 4 bases to trimming and J lost 1 base, with 7 bases between them. The CDR3 is made up of 13 amino acids. This CDR3 reads CASSLTRNTEAFF. In nucleotides, the CDR3 is TGTGCCAGCAGTTTAACCCGGAACACTGAAGCTTTCTTT.

This clonotype was seen only once. The gene calls are TRBV5-5 and TRBJ1-2; maybe TRBD1 (5 bases). Germline CDR1 SGHKS, CDR2 YYEKEE (reference sequence). With 0 bases removed from V and 4 bases from J, the gap between germline ends came to 10 bases. This CDR3 has 14 amino acids. Written as DNA, the CDR3 is TGTGCCAGCAGCTTGGACAGGCCATTCTATGGCTACACCTTC. This sequence encodes CASSLDRPFYGYTF.

This clonotype was observed a handful of times. The V call is TRBV16, the J call TRBJ2-1; 7 nucleotides align to TRBD1. Germline assignment: CDR1 KGHSY and CDR2 FQNENV. The ends lost 4 bases at V and 3 bases at J; junction bases unmatched: 9. This CDR3 comprises 16 residues. For the CDR3, the DNA is TGTGCCAGCAGCCCCTACAGGGGCGGCTACTACAATGAGCAGTTCTTC. Translated, it gives CASSPYRGGYYNEQFF.

The rearrangement links TRBV29-1 to TRBJ1-2; D unclear. This CDR3 spans 16 amino acids. Trimming removed 0 bases from V and 2 bases from J, with 16 bases in between. CDR1 and CDR2 (germline): SQVTM, ANQGSEA. Written as DNA, the CDR3 is TGCAGCGTTGAAGACGAGAGGTATGATGAGAACTATGGCTACACCTTC. This encodes CSVEDERYDENYGYTF.

This chain joins TRBV27 and TRBJ1-6; TRBD1 might be the D (6 bases). The CDR3 is 14 residues long. In germline, CDR1 is MNHEY, CDR2 SMNVEV (reference sequence). Trimming pared 10 bases from V and 7 bases from J, leaving 17 bases between. This chain's CDR3 is CATGSGQMNSPLHF. CDR3 nucleotide sequence: TGTGCCACTGGAAGCGGACAGATGAATTCACCCCTCCACTTT.

The chain has TRBV28 and TRBJ1-2; D ambiguous. This CDR3 region has 14 residues. CDR1 MDHEN and CDR2 SYDVKM come from the germline V gene. V gave up 10 bases and J gave up 3 bases, with 18 bases separating them. The CDR3 protein is CAITKGRDHYGYTF. The CDR3, as DNA: TGTGCCATCACAAAAGGGAGAGATCACTATGGCTACACCTTC.

This chain joins TRBV29-1 and TRBJ2-7; D remains unclear. CDR1 and CDR2 (germline): SQVTM, ANQGSEA. V was cut by 4 bases and J by 5 bases, with 15 bases left in between. The CDR3 loop spans 13 amino acids. Here the CDR3 reads CSVVGQELNEQYF. CDR3 DNA sequence: TGCAGCGTTGTTGGGCAGGAACTAAACGAGCAGTACTTC.

The J gene is TRBJ2-1, the V gene TRBV5-1; D not resolved. The CDR3 has 13 residues. Looked up from germline, CDR1 is SGHRS and CDR2 is YFSETQ. V lost 0 bases and J 5 bases, leaving 6 bases between the germline ends. The chain's CDR3 is CASSLAGDNEQFF. Written as DNA, the CDR3 is TGCGCCAGCAGCTTGGCGGGTGACAATGAGCAGTTCTTC. The full variable domain, completed using reference TRBV5-1 and TRBJ2-1, is KAGVTQTPRYLIKTRGQQVTLSCSPISGHRSVSWYQQTPGQGLQFLFEYFSETQRNKGNFPGRFSGRQFSNSRSEMNVSTLELGDSALYLCASSLAGDNEQFFGPGTRLTVL.

This rearrangement joins TRBV20-1 to TRBJ2-1; 10 bases line up with TRBD2. This CDR3 has 16 residues. The V gene end was trimmed by 5 bases and the J gene end by 6 bases; junction bases not matched to a gene: 13. Germline V gene sequence: CDR1 DFQATT, CDR2 SNEGSKA (reference sequence). The CDR3 nucleotides are TGCAGTGCTGGACTAGCGGCCGGGGGCTTGATCAATGAGCAGTTCTTC. Amino acids: CSAGLAAGGLINEQFF.

This clonotype turned up a few times. Written as DNA, the CDR3 is TGTGCCAGCGGCGGCGGGGAGCTGTTTTTT. As protein: CASGGGELFF. This sequence joins TRBV9 and TRBJ2-2, with D unclear. The CDR3 spans 10 residues. Per the germline V gene, CDR1 is SGDLS and CDR2 is YYNGEE. V lost 7 bases and J 7 bases, leaving 5 bases between the germline ends.

This chain joins TRBV7-9 and TRBJ1-1, with D perhaps matching TRBD1 (5 bases). Germline-derived CDR1 and CDR2 are SEHNR and FQNEAQ (reference sequence). The V gene lost 1 base and the J gene lost 5 bases, with 11 bases spanning the gap. This CDR3 has 14 amino acids. CDR3 in amino acids: CASSLGGAPTEAFF. CDR3 in DNA: TGTGCCAGCAGCTTAGGAGGGGCCCCGACTGAAGCTTTCTTT. The variable domain in full, with the rest retrieved from reference TRBV7-9 and TRBJ1-1, is DTGVSQNPRHKITKRGQNVTFRCDPISEHNRLYWYRQTLGQGPEFLTYFQNEAQLEKSRLLSDRFSAERPKGSFSTLEIQRTEQGDSAMYLCASSLGGAPTEAFFGQGTRLTVV.

The gene calls are TRBV27 and TRBJ1-6, with D possibly being TRBD1 (6 bases). V lost 7 bases, J lost 3 bases, and 10 bases lay in between. The CDR3 runs 14 residues. Germline-derived CDR1 and CDR2 are MNHEY and SMNVEV (reference sequence). The CDR3 DNA is TGTGCCAGCACCCCGGACAGCTATAATTCACCCCTCCACTTT. Its translation: CASTPDSYNSPLHF.

The chain combines TRBV7-9 with TRBJ2-3; tentative D call: TRBD2 (6 bases). The ends were cut back, 5 bases at V and 6 bases at J, with 12 bases in the middle. The germline V gene has CDR1 SEHNR and CDR2 FQNEAQ (reference sequence). The CDR3 runs 13 residues. The CDR3 nucleotides read TGTGCCAGCAGCCTTCACCTAGCGGATACGCAGTATTTT. As protein: CASSLHLADTQYF. The entire variable domain, with the rest obtained from reference TRBV7-9 and TRBJ2-3, is as follows: DTGVSQNPRHKITKRGQNVTFRCDPISEHNRLYWYRQTLGQGPEFLTYFQNEAQLEKSRLLSDRFSAERPKGSFSTLEIQRTEQGDSAMYLCASSLHLADTQYFGPGTRLTVL.

The rearrangement joins TRBV14 to TRBJ1-2; D is ambiguous. The germline CDR1 and CDR2 sequences are SGHDN and FVKESK. Trimming stripped 0 bases from V and 3 bases from J, with 14 bases between. The CDR3 has 16 amino acids. CDR3 DNA: TGTGCCAGCAGCCAAGATGGTAAAGGCCCCTACTATGGCTACACCTTC. This sequence encodes CASSQDGKGPYYGYTF.

This chain uses TRBV20-1 with TRBJ2-3; TRBD1 matches 10 bases. V was pared by 5 bases and J by 3 bases, with 8 bases of the junction left unmatched. Germline V CDR1 and CDR2: DFQATT, SNEGSKA (reference sequence). This CDR3 has 15 amino acids. CDR3 sequence reads: CSAPRDRGRTDTQYF. The CDR3 DNA sequence: TGCAGTGCTCCCAGAGACAGGGGGCGAACAGATACGCAGTATTTT.

The chain carries TRBV27 and TRBJ2-7, with TRBD2 as a possible D gene (7 bases). V lost 2 bases and J 5 bases, leaving 10 bases between the germline ends. This CDR3 comprises 13 residues. CDR1 is MNHEY and CDR2 is SMNVEV in the germline V gene (reference sequence). CDR3 DNA sequence: TGTGCCAGCAGTTTAGAAGGGGGGGACGAGCAGTACTTC. This sequence encodes CASSLEGGDEQYF.

The rearrangement uses TRBV20-1 and TRBJ2-7, with D hard to call. V was shortened by 7 bases and J by 1 base, with 11 bases between the two germline ends. The CDR3 totals 12 residues. Germline CDR1 is DFQATT and CDR2 is SNEGSKA (reference sequence). The CDR3 loop is CSVKRRSYEQYF. CDR3 bases: TGCAGTGTGAAGCGTCGATCCTACGAGCAGTACTTC.

This chain connects TRBV4-3 to TRBJ2-1; maybe TRBD2 (6 bases). Germline loops: CDR1 LGHNA, CDR2 YSLEER. The CDR3 totals 16 residues. Trimming took off 0 bases at V and 5 bases at J, with 14 bases between the two ends. The CDR3 is CASSQDTGVLNNEQFF. Here the CDR3 DNA reads TGCGCCAGCAGCCAAGATACGGGGGTCCTCAACAATGAGCAGTTCTTC.

The V call is TRBV7-8, the J call TRBJ2-1; D gene ambiguous. The CDR3 has 12 residues. Germline-derived CDR1 and CDR2 are SGHVS and FQNEAQ. The V gene lost 5 bases and the J gene lost 10 bases, with 12 bases spanning the gap. The CDR3 reads CASSLAEPEQFF. In DNA form, the CDR3 reads TGTGCCAGCAGCCTCGCAGAGCCAGAGCAGTTCTTC. The complete variable domain, with remaining parts taken from reference TRBV7-8 and TRBJ2-1, reads GAGVSQSPRYKVAKRGQDVALRCDPISGHVSLFWYQQALGQGPEFLTYFQNEAQLDKSGLPSDRFFAERPEGSVSTLKIQRTQQEDSAVYLCASSLAEPEQFFGPGTRLTVL.

The rearrangement joins TRBV2 to TRBJ2-7, with TRBD1 identical over 9 bases. Germline assignment: CDR1 SNHLY and CDR2 FYNNEI. This CDR3 spans 13 amino acids. The V segment lost 10 bases and the J segment 2 bases; nucleotides outside the gene matches: 6. This chain's CDR3 is CATGDRATYEQYF. The CDR3 DNA follows: TGTGCCACCGGGGACAGGGCGACCTACGAGCAGTACTTC.

This chain joins TRBV7-2 and TRBJ1-2; the match to TRBD1 covers 10 bases. J was trimmed by 11 bases and V by 5 bases; bases with no gene match: 11. The V gene's germline CDR1 is SGHTA and CDR2 FQGNSA. The CDR3 is made up of 14 amino acids. CDR3 sequence reads: CASSPPSGQGRYTF. CDR3 coding DNA: TGTGCCAGCAGCCCGCCCTCGGGACAGGGGAGATACACCTTC. The whole variable domain, filled in from reference TRBV7-2 and TRBJ1-2, reads GAGVSQSPSNKVTEKGKDVELRCDPISGHTALYWYRQSLGQGLEFLIYFQGNSAPDKSGLPSDRFSAERTGGSVSTLTIQRTQQEDSAVYLCASSPPSGQGRYTFGSGTRLTVV.

Comments on this clonotype: One end of the junction does not line up with germline, which may come from a read error. The chain links TRBV24-1 to TRBJ2-5; 8 nucleotides align to TRBD1. CDR3 size: 12 residues. Germline V gene data show CDR1 as KGHDR and CDR2 as SFDVKD. The CDR3 is CASTGGQATQYF. For the CDR3, the DNA is TGTGCCAGTACAGGGGGACAAGCGACCCAGTACTTC.

The genes are TRBV9 and TRBJ2-1, with TRBD2 identical over 10 bases. The CDR3 extends over 16 amino acids. Unmatched junction bases numbered 7, after V lost 3 bases and J lost 4 bases. The V gene's germline CDR1 is SGDLS and CDR2 YYNGEE. The CDR3 protein is CASSDSLAGVYNEQFF. CDR3 nucleotide sequence: TGTGCCAGCAGCGATTCGCTAGCGGGGGTGTACAATGAGCAGTTCTTC.